These 13 T cell receptor beta chains were sequenced from one sample in a study of CD8+CD57+ T cells in acquired aplastic anemia. TCR beta VDJ and CDR3 profiles were obtained from a genomic DNA template. MiXCR, applied by TCRdb to the reads, yields one record per CDR3 protein. Of 190,000 or so distinct CDR3 sequences in the sample, over 60% are singletons; the top ten hold over 25%. Sequencing was performed on sorted CD4+, CD8+, or CD8+CD57+ T cells (not recorded which) from PBMCs. The receptor set was obtained from a human donor in good health.

The chain uses TRBV25-1 and TRBJ2-3, with TRBD2 as a possible D gene (6 bases). This CDR3 is 13 amino acids long. Germline V gene data show CDR1 as MGHDK and CDR2 as SYGVNS. V was cut by 5 bases and J by 3 bases, with 9 bases left in between. The CDR3 is CASSPLATDTQYF. In DNA, the CDR3 is TGTGCCAGCAGTCCCCTAGCGACAGATACGCAGTATTTT. Combining the CDR3 with reference TRBV25-1 and TRBJ2-3 gives the whole variable domain EADIYQTPRYLVIGTGKKITLECSQTMGHDKMYWYQQDPGMELHLIHYSYGVNSTEKGDLSSESTVSRIRTEHFPLTLESARPSHTSQYLCASSPLATDTQYFGPGTRLTVL.

This chain connects TRBV20-1 to TRBJ2-7, with 8 bases aligning to TRBD1. The V and J ends lost 0 bases and 3 bases, in that order; junction bases with no gene match: 7. Germline V gene lookup returns CDR1 DFQATT and CDR2 SNEGSKA (reference sequence). This CDR3 contains 15 residues. CDR3 residues: CSARDDGQGIYEQYF. For the CDR3, the DNA is TGCAGTGCTAGAGACGACGGACAGGGCATCTACGAGCAGTACTTC.

The table lists this clonotype with a count of one. This sequence joins TRBV27 and TRBJ1-6, with D unresolved. Per the germline V gene, CDR1 is MNHEY and CDR2 is SMNVEV (reference sequence). The CDR3 runs to 16 residues. The V gene lost 2 bases and the J gene lost 8 bases, with 16 bases spanning the gap. CDR3 nucleotides: TGTGCCAGCAGTTTACTAGGGATCCAGGCCGATTCACCCCTCCACTTT. As protein: CASSLLGIQADSPLHF.

DNA of the CDR3: TGTGCCAGCAGTGATCCCCTGGGAGTGCGAGATACGCAGTATTTT. Translating gives CASSDPLGVRDTQYF. The rearrangement joins TRBV25-1 to TRBJ2-3; a weak D match, TRBD2 (5 bases). Germline lookup yields CDR1 MGHDK and CDR2 SYGVNS. CDR3 size: 15 residues. Trimming shortened V by 3 bases and J by 5 bases, and 15 bases separated the two germline ends.

This chain uses TRBV7-3 with TRBJ2-1; 7 bases line up with TRBD2. The V gene's germline CDR1 is SGHTA and CDR2 FQGTGA. CDR3 length equals 15 residues. V was pared by 6 bases and J by 0 bases, with 5 bases of the junction left unmatched. CDR3 sequence: CASRSTSASYNEQFF. CDR3 sequence (DNA): TGTGCCAGCAGGTCCACTAGCGCCTCCTACAATGAGCAGTTCTTC.

V usage is TRBV7-2 and J usage is TRBJ2-7; the D gene is possibly TRBD1 (6 bases). The CDR3 extends over 15 amino acids. Trimming cost V 3 bases and J 2 bases, with 14 bases left between them. Germline V CDR1 and CDR2: SGHTA, FQGNSA. The CDR3 DNA reads TGTGCCAGCAGCTTTGTCAGACAGGAAACCTACGAGCAGTACTTC. Residues: CASSFVRQETYEQYF.

By its share, this clonotype is medium-sized (0.01 to 0.1%). V is TRBV6-4 and J is TRBJ2-3, with TRBD1 identical over 8 bases. This CDR3 has 14 residues. Germline values: CDR1 MRHNA, CDR2 SNTAGT. J lost 5 bases, V lost 4 bases, and 5 bases had no gene match. In DNA, the CDR3 is TGTGCCAGCAGTGCAGGGGGCGCAGAAGATACGCAGTATTTT. It is translated as CASSAGGAEDTQYF.

This chain uses TRBV9 with TRBJ2-7, with a possible D match to TRBD2 (5 bases). Germline values: CDR1 SGDLS, CDR2 YYNGEE. V lost 10 bases, J lost 1 base, and 12 bases lay in between. This CDR3 has 12 residues. CDR3 sequence: CARGLVSYEQYF. The DNA for the CDR3 is TGTGCCCGCGGACTCGTATCCTACGAGCAGTACTTC.

This chain connects TRBV19 to TRBJ2-2; 7 bases match TRBD2. Looked up from germline, CDR1 is LNHDA and CDR2 is SQIVND (reference sequence). J was trimmed by 4 bases and V by 7 bases; bases with no gene match: 12. The CDR3 is 16 amino acids. Written as DNA, the CDR3 is TGTGCCAGTACCACTCCAAGGGGAGGGAGCACCGGGGAGCTGTTTTTT. It specifies CASTTPRGGSTGELFF.

V is TRBV13 and J is TRBJ2-1; 8 bases fit TRBD2. The V segment lost 4 bases and the J segment 9 bases; nucleotides outside the gene matches: 2. CDR1 PRHDT and CDR2 FYEKMQ come from the germline V gene (reference sequence). CDR3 size: 12 residues. The CDR3 DNA follows: TGTGCCAGCAGCTACCGGGGGGGTGAGCAGTTCTTC. As protein: CASSYRGGEQFF.

The chain is built from TRBV10-1 and TRBJ2-5, with TRBD2 matching 11 bases. The CDR3 covers 17 residues. The germline V gene encodes CDR1 WNHNN and CDR2 SYGVQD (reference sequence). V lost 0 bases and J lost 5; bases outside the gene matches: 8. Here the CDR3 reads CASSESTASGRWETQYF. The CDR3 DNA sequence: TGCGCCAGCAGTGAGTCGACGGCTAGCGGGAGGTGGGAGACCCAGTACTTC.

The V and J genes are TRBV12-3 or TRBV12-4 and TRBJ2-5; 10 positions match TRBD2. The CDR3 runs 14 residues. The trim removed 3 bases at V and 14 bases at J, leaving 12 bases unmatched. CDR3 sequence: CASSFGGLASETYF. CDR3 DNA: TGTGCCAGCAGTTTTGGGGGACTAGCGAGTGAGACTTACTTC.

This clonotype was recorded at least ten times. The rearrangement links TRBV13 to TRBJ1-2; maybe TRBD1 (6 bases). V shed 1 base and J shed 4 bases, with 16 bases lying between them. Germline V lookup: CDR1 PRHDT, CDR2 FYEKMQ (reference sequence). This CDR3 contains 16 residues. The CDR3 DNA reads TGTGCCAGCAGCTTAGAGAGGGGGGCCGGATCCTATGGCTACACCTTC. It translates to CASSLERGAGSYGYTF.